What follows are 17 T cell receptor beta chains derived from one specimen sequenced in a study of STAT5B mutations in CD4+ large granular lymphocyte leukemia. TCRdb keeps only in-frame clones here, not all; method: immunoSEQ multiplex PCR. The sample records 7,500 to 10,000 clones, approximately 80% being singletons. Sequencing was carried out using PBMCs. The receptor set was obtained from a man aged 55 to 70 with CD4+ T-cell large granular lymphocyte leukemia.

The chain has TRBV28 and TRBJ2-7; weak D call: TRBD1 (5 bases). The CDR3 has 15 amino acids. Germline V lookup: CDR1 MDHEN, CDR2 SYDVKM. V lost 6 bases and J lost 3, with 18 bases in between. The CDR3 nucleotides read TGTGCCAGCAGCCTACAGCGCAGGGTCCACTACGAGCAGTACTTC. Amino acid sequence: CASSLQRRVHYEQYF. The full variable domain, rest sourced from reference TRBV28 and TRBJ2-7, is DVKVTQSSRYLVKRTGEKVFLECVQDMDHENMFWYRQDPGLGLRLIYFSYDVKMKEKGDIPEGYSVSREKKERFSLILESASTNQTSMYLCASSLQRRVHYEQYFGPGTRLTVT.

The chain is built from TRBV19 and TRBJ1-5; D remains ambiguous. The CDR3 has 16 residues. V shed 4 bases and J shed 0 bases, with 13 bases lying between them. The germline gives CDR1 LNHDA, CDR2 SQIVND (reference sequence). The CDR3 protein is CASSNPGVFSNQPQHF. CDR3 nucleotides: TGTGCCAGTAGTAACCCGGGCGTGTTTAGCAATCAGCCCCAGCATTTT.

V gene TRBV7-2 combines with J gene TRBJ2-7; TRBD1 might be the D (5 bases). The germline V and J ends were trimmed by 1 base and 1 base, with 8 bases remaining between them. This CDR3 is 14 amino acids long. Looked up from germline, CDR1 is SGHTA and CDR2 is FQGNSA. CDR3 bases: TGTGCCAGCAGCTTAGTGACAGATTCCTACGAGCAGTACTTC. Protein sequence: CASSLVTDSYEQYF.

The chain joins TRBV28 to TRBJ1-5; D is uncertain. CDR3 length equals 16 residues. Looked up from germline, CDR1 is MDHEN and CDR2 is SYDVKM. V dropped 6 bases and J dropped 1 base, with 16 bases sitting between them. In nucleotides, the CDR3 is TGTGCCAGCAGCTTAGGAGCTGGGAAAAGCAATCAGCCCCAGCATTTT. Amino acid sequence: CASSLGAGKSNQPQHF.

The chain is built from TRBV27 and TRBJ2-2; the match to TRBD1 covers 9 bases. The J segment lost 6 bases and the V segment lost 5 bases, leaving 4 bases of the junction unmatched. The CDR3 consists of 14 residues. CDR1 is MNHEY, CDR2 SMNVEV, per germline (reference sequence). CDR3 protein: CASSRTGAAGELFF. For the CDR3, the DNA is TGTGCCAGCAGTAGGACAGGGGCGGCCGGGGAGCTGTTTTTT.

A single count supports this clone. The gene calls are TRBV19 and TRBJ1-2; D may be TRBD1 (6 bases). CDR1 is LNHDA, CDR2 SQIVND, per germline (reference sequence). There are 14 residues in the CDR3. The germline V and J ends were trimmed by 5 bases and 4 bases, with 14 bases remaining between them. CDR3 in DNA: TGTGCCAGTAGTTTACAGGGACCGCTCTATGGCTACACCTTC. Protein product: CASSLQGPLYGYTF. Full variable domain (remainder filled in from reference TRBV19 and TRBJ1-2): DGGITQSPKYLFRKEGQNVTLSCEQNLNHDAMYWYRQDPGQGLRLIYYSQIVNDFQKGDIAEGYSVSREKKESFPLTVTSAQKNPTAFYLCASSLQGPLYGYTFGSGTRLTVV.

CDR3 in amino acids: CASSLPLNGINPRTNEQFF. Here the CDR3 DNA reads TGTGCCAGCAGTCTACCCCTGAACGGGATCAACCCCCGTACAAATGAGCAGTTCTTC. J is TRBJ2-1 and V is TRBV27, with D tentatively TRBD2 (5 bases). Looked up from germline, CDR1 is MNHEY and CDR2 is SMNVEV (reference sequence). The CDR3 consists of 19 residues. Trimming removed 5 bases from V and 7 bases from J, with 30 bases in between.

CDR3 in DNA: TGTGCCAGCAGTTTATCGATAGCCGGCACTGAAGCTTTCTTT. The encoded protein is CASSLSIAGTEAFF. The V gene is TRBV27, the J gene TRBJ1-1; D remains ambiguous. The germline gives CDR1 MNHEY, CDR2 SMNVEV (reference sequence). The CDR3 consists of 14 residues. V was clipped by 0 bases and J by 4 bases, with 9 bases between them.

The chain carries TRBV9 and TRBJ2-3; no clear D. This CDR3 is 13 amino acids long. Germline assignment: CDR1 SGDLS and CDR2 YYNGEE. V dropped 0 bases and J dropped 2 bases, with 4 bases sitting between them. The CDR3 is CASSVGTTDTQYF. DNA of the CDR3: TGTGCCAGCAGCGTAGGGACCACAGATACGCAGTATTTT.

J is TRBJ1-1 and V is TRBV10-3; TRBD1 might be the D (6 bases). CDR3 length: 14 amino acids. Germline values: CDR1 ENHRY, CDR2 SYGVKD. V lost 6 bases to trimming and J lost 1 base, with 12 bases between them. CDR3 in amino acids: CAISSTGPNTEAFF. For the CDR3, the DNA is TGTGCCATCAGCTCAACAGGGCCGAACACTGAAGCTTTCTTT.

The chain carries TRBV5-4 and TRBJ2-7, with 8 bases that match TRBD2. Germline V gene data show CDR1 as SGHNT and CDR2 as YYREEE (reference sequence). The V and J ends lost 4 bases and 5 bases, in that order; junction bases with no gene match: 8. The CDR3 runs 14 residues. CDR3 coding DNA: TGTGCCAGCAGCCAACCGGGACTAGGGGACGAGCAGTACTTC. Protein: CASSQPGLGDEQYF. The complete variable domain, with remaining parts taken from reference TRBV5-4 and TRBJ2-7, reads ETGVTQSPTHLIKTRGQQVTLRCSSQSGHNTVSWYQQALGQGPQFIFQYYREEENGRGNFPPRFSGLQFPNYSSELNVNALELDDSALYLCASSQPGLGDEQYFGPGTRLTVT.

The chain employs TRBV4-3 and TRBJ2-2, with 11 bases aligning to TRBD2. V lost 0 bases and J lost 5; bases outside the gene matches: 11. The CDR3 spans 19 residues. Germline assignment: CDR1 LGHNA and CDR2 YSLEER. CDR3 loop: CASSQEEGGTSGGTGELFF. CDR3 sequence (DNA): TGCGCCAGCAGCCAAGAGGAAGGGGGGACTAGCGGCGGAACCGGGGAGCTGTTTTTT.

The chain combines TRBV5-4 with TRBJ2-7, with 9 bases aligning to TRBD2. Germline V lookup: CDR1 SGHNT, CDR2 YYREEE (reference sequence). With V trimmed by 4 bases and J by 10 bases, 12 bases remained unmatched. The CDR3 length is 14 residues. The CDR3 region has the DNA TGTGCCAGCAGCGGAAGGGGACTAGCCGGAGGACAGTACTTC. This encodes CASSGRGLAGGQYF.

This clone was recorded a few times. The chain links TRBV19 to TRBJ2-7; the D is unclear. This CDR3 has 15 amino acids. Trimming stripped 6 bases from V and 3 bases from J, with 18 bases between. Germline V lookup: CDR1 LNHDA, CDR2 SQIVND (reference sequence). CDR3 coding DNA: TGTGCCAGTAGCCAAAAGCCAGCCGGGCACTACGAGCAGTACTTC. Amino acid sequence: CASSQKPAGHYEQYF.

V gene TRBV5-1 combines with J gene TRBJ2-7, with D perhaps matching TRBD1 (6 bases). From germline, CDR1 is SGHRS and CDR2 YFSETQ. V was pared by 4 bases and J by 5 bases, with 13 bases between. The CDR3 covers 13 residues. CDR3 coding DNA: TGCGCCAGCAGCCCCTGGGGGCCCCACGAGCAGTACTTC. Its translation: CASSPWGPHEQYF. Filled out from reference TRBV5-1 and TRBJ2-7, the complete variable domain reads KAGVTQTPRYLIKTRGQQVTLSCSPISGHRSVSWYQQTPGQGLQFLFEYFSETQRNKGNFPGRFSGRQFSNSRSEMNVSTLELGDSALYLCASSPWGPHEQYFGPGTRLTVT.

The V and J genes are TRBV6-5 and TRBJ2-7; no clear D gene. Per germline, CDR1 MNHEY and CDR2 SVGAGI. This CDR3 spans 14 amino acids. Between the trimmed V and J ends, which lost 6 bases and 0 bases, there was a span of 12 bases. CDR3 amino acids: CASSPQPDSYEQYF. CDR3 nucleotides: TGTGCCAGCAGCCCTCAGCCGGACTCCTACGAGCAGTACTTC.

This clone was recorded once. The chain links TRBV5-4 to TRBJ2-1; 11 bases match TRBD2. CDR1 SGHNT and CDR2 YYREEE come from the germline V gene (reference sequence). The CDR3 has 14 amino acids. The V and J ends lost 4 bases and 9 bases, in that order; junction bases with no gene match: 6. The CDR3 coding sequence is TGTGCCAGCAGCCCTGGGACTAGCGGATTTGAGCAGTTCTTC. This encodes CASSPGTSGFEQFF.